The source of this T cell receptor (beta chain) is a study of tumor-infiltrating lymphocytes in primary liver carcinoma. Co-extraction of RNA and DNA was performed on 20-30 mg of unsorted bulk tissue. Worth noting for this clonotype: Relative to the germline gene, one junction end is altered; a read error may explain this.

Using a constant-region primer together with ProtoScript II reverse transcriptase, TCR beta cDNA was made from 500 ng of total RNA. Three-round nested multiplex PCR performed with slightly modified ARM-PCR produced the TCR beta libraries. Both of the initial two PCR rounds ran for approximately 10 cycles and employed TRBV1-TRBV30 forward primers alongside a C-beta reverse primer. MiXCR, applied by TCRdb to the multiplex PCR reads, yields one record per CDR3 protein. The table has 95,000 to 100,000 distinct CDR3 sequences, 65% to 75% seen once; the top ten hold approximately 12%. CDR1 and CDR2 from the germline V gene are SQVTM and ANQGSEA. The CDR3 length is 13 residues.

The sequencing input was liver tumor tissue from sampling region 2. Subset defined: tumor region T2, inferior pole. The chain links TRBV29-1 to TRBJ2-1, with D tentatively TRBD2 (6 bases). The origin of this receptor is a woman aged 60-70 years with primary liver carcinoma and hepatitis B virus infection. CDR3 loop: CSVGGTSHNAQFF. The CDR3 DNA reads as TGTAGCGTTGGTGGGACTTCCCACAATGCGCAGTTCTTC.